Included here is one T cell receptor (beta chain) sequence, with context. Its antigen is not identified. CDR3 length: 13 residues. With V trimmed by 4 bases and J by 6 bases, 4 bases remained unmatched. Germline loops: CDR1 SGHRS, CDR2 YFSETQ. In TCRdb, the 5' RACE reads were re-called with MiXCR into one record per CDR3 protein. The sample holds nearly 350,000 distinct CDR3 sequences; roughly 13% are singletons and the top ten take 20% to 25%. The data stem from a study of T-cell memory formation after mild COVID-19. Study information: There were largely donor-specific TCR clusters.

The study's findings and limits: Clones that contracted from day 15 to 85 were balanced CD4/CD8, while later expanders leaned CD4+.

Material for sequencing was PBMCs or a T cell subset sorted from them (not recorded which). The TCR originated in a man between 18 and 35 years old who had mild COVID-19 (a few samples of this study predate the infection). Cell type and time point are not known. The chain uses TRBV5-1 and TRBJ2-1; 7 nucleotides line up with TRBD1. The CDR3 region has the DNA TGCGCCAGCAGCCTGGGACAGCTCAATGAGCAGTTCTTC. It specifies CASSLGQLNEQFF.